This record concerns one T cell receptor beta chain sequence. Its target is unknown. All the people who gave samples were healthy bone marrow donors. This specimen comes from a study of cytomegalovirus exposure and HLA in healthy donors. Study results and caveats: Researchers reported that a few CMV-associated chains were confirmed in vitro as CMV antigen-specific. Within an earlier analysis, most TCR beta V segments proved productive either about 87% or about 30% of the time.

Germline values: CDR1 SEHNR, CDR2 FQNEAQ (reference sequence). V was pared by 2 bases and J by 1 base, with 13 bases between. The CDR3 is 16 amino acids. This PCR relied on a set of 60 Vbeta primers and 13 Jbeta primers. Sequencing was performed with immunoSEQ multiplex PCR; in TCRdb, only in-frame clones are kept and a portion is missing. The table lists 170,000 or so clones, approximately 80% of them singletons. Specimen: PBMCs. The chain couples TRBV7-9 to TRBJ2-3; the D gene is possibly TRBD1 (7 bases). The sequence came from a man aged 18 to 35 in good health and CMV-seronegative. CDR3 in amino acids: CASSLRTGGGTDTQYF. The CDR3 nucleotides read TGTGCCAGCAGCTTACGGACAGGCGGGGGCACAGATACGCAGTATTTT.